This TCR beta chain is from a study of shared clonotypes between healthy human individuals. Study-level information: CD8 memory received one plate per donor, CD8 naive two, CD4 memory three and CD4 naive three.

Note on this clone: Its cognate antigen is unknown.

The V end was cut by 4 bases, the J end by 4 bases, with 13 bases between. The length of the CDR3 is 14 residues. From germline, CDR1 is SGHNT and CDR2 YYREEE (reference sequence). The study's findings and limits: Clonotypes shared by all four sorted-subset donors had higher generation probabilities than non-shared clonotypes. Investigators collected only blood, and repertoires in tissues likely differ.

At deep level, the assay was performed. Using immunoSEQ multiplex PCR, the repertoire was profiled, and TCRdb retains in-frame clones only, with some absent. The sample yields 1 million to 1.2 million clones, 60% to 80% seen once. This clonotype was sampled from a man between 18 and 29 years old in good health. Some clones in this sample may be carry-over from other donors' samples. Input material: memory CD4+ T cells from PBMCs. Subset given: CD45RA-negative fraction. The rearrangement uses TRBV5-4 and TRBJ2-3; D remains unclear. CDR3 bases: TGTGCCAGCAGCCCCGGCTCCAGTCCAGATACGCAGTATTTT. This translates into CASSPGSSPDTQYF.